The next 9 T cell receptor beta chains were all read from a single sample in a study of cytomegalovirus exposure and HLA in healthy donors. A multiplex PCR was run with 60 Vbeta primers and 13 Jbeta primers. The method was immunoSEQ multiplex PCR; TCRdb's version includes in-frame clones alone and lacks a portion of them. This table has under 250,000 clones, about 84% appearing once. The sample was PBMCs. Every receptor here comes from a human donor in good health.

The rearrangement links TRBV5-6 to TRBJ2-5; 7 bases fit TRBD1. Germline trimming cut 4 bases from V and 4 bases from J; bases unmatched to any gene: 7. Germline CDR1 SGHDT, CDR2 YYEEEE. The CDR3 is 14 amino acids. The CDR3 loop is CASSAQQGRETQYF. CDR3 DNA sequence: TGTGCCAGCAGCGCTCAACAGGGGCGAGAGACCCAGTACTTC.

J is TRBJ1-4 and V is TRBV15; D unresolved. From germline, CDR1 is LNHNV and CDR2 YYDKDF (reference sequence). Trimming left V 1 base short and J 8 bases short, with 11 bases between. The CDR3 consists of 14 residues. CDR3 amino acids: CATSRGKGGEKLFF. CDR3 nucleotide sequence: TGTGCCACCAGCAGAGGAAAGGGAGGGGAAAAACTGTTTTTT.

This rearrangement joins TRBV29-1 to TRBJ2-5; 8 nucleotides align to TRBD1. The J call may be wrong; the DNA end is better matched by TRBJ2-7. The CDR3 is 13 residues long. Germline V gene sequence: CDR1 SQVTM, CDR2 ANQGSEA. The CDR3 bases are TGCAGCGTTGTTACAGGGGGGAACTACGAGCAGTACTTC. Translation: CSVVTGGNYEQYF.

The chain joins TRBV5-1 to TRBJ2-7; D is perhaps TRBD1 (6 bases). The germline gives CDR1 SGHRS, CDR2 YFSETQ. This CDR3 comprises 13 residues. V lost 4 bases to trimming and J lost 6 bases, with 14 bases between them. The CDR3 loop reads CASSLTGKSEQYF. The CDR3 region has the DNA TGCGCCAGCAGCCTTACAGGGAAGAGCGAGCAGTACTTC.

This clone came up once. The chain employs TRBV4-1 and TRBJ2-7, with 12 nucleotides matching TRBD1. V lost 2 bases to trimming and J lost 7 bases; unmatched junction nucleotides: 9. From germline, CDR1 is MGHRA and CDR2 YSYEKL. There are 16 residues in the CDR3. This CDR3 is CASSQHPGQGAEEQYF. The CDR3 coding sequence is TGCGCCAGCAGCCAACACCCGGGACAGGGGGCGGAAGAGCAGTACTTC.

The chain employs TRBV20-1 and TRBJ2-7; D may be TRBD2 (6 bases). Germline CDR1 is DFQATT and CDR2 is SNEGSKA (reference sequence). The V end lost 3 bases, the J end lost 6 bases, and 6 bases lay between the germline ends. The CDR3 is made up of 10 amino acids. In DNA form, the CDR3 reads TGCAGTGCTAGGGGAGGCGAGCAGTACTTC. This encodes CSARGGEQYF.

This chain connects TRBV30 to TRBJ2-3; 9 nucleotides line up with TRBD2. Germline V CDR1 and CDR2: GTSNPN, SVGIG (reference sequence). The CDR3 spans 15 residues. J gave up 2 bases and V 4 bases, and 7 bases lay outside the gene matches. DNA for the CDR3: TGTGCCTGGAACCCGACTAGCGGCCACACAGATACGCAGTATTTT. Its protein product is CAWNPTSGHTDTQYF.

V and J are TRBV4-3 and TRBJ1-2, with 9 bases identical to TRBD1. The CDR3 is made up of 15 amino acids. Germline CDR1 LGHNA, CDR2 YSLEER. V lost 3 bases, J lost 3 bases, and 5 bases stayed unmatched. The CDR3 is CASSQGQGSDYGYTF. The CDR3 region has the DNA TGCGCCAGCAGCCAGGGACAGGGATCAGACTATGGCTACACCTTC.

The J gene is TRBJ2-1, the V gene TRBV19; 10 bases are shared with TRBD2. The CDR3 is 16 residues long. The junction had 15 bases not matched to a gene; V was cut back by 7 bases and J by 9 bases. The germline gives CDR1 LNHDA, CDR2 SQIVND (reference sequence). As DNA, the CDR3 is TGTGCCAGTACGGGTAGCGGGAGGCGCGGGGGTCTTGAGCAGTTCTTC. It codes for CASTGSGRRGGLEQFF.